Following are 2 T cell receptor beta chains from one sample sequenced in a study of T-cell reconstitution after alpha-beta-depleted transplantation in children. A TCRbeta library incorporating unique molecular identifiers was prepared. Each CDR3 protein is one row after TCRdb ran MiXCR on the PCR reads. The table shows 500,000 or so distinct CDR3 sequences, with approximately 32% occurring only once. Sequenced here: PBMCs from the stem cell graft donor, sampled from the stem cell graft. These receptors came from a human donor who donated a stem cell graft to a child with aplastic anemia.

V is TRBV3-1 and J is TRBJ2-3; D gene ambiguous. The CDR3 spans 16 residues. Deletions cut 0 bases from V and 7 bases from J, with 17 bases between. The germline gives CDR1 LGHDT, CDR2 YNNKEL (reference sequence). This chain's CDR3 is CASSQDSHGLGNTQYF. The CDR3 DNA reads as TGTGCCAGCAGCCAAGATAGCCACGGCCTTGGAAATACGCAGTATTTT.

This clonotype was observed a handful of times. The rearrangement joins TRBV11-2 to TRBJ1-2, with TRBD1 identical over 7 bases. Germline V gene data show CDR1 as SGHAT and CDR2 as FQNNGV. With V trimmed by 4 bases and J by 0 bases, 14 bases remained unmatched. This CDR3 contains 18 residues. CDR3 residues: CASSSFRTGREANYGYTF. Here the CDR3 DNA reads TGTGCCAGCAGCTCATTTCGGACAGGCCGGGAAGCTAACTATGGCTACACCTTC. Based on the CDR3 plus reference TRBV11-2 and TRBJ1-2, the full variable domain is EAGVAQSPRYKIIEKRQSVAFWCNPISGHATLYWYQQILGQGPKLLIQFQNNGVVDDSQLPKDRFSAERLKGVDSTLKIQPAKLEDSAVYLCASSSFRTGREANYGYTFGSGTRLTVV.